These 11 T cell receptor beta chains originate from one sample sequenced in a study of beta chain features in type 1 diabetes (dated by TCRdb to 2017 to 2018). The library was built by means of the immunoSEQ multiplex PCR assay. The High Capacity cDNA Reverse Transcription Kit was used to reverse transcribe all of the isolated RNA, meaning that expressed TCRB transcripts were what got sequenced. TCRdb holds this immuneACCESS table with in-frame rearrangements only. Some clones are missing; in checked studies, unresolved V genes explain under half, and the rest has no known cause. This sample holds about 410,000 clones; around 14% were observed only once. The ten largest account for roughly 0.033% of the sample. Sequenced: naive CD4+ T cells from blood. The meaning of the sample's cell subset or site label: true naive CD4+ T cells. The receptors were gathered from a man between 25 and 39 years old in good health.

There are a few counts of this clone. Different DNA sequences within this sample yield the same CDR3. The rearrangement joins TRBV30 to TRBJ2-2, with a possible D match to TRBD1 (6 bases). The CDR3 has 13 residues. V lost 4 bases and J lost 0, with 6 bases in between. Germline V gives CDR1 GTSNPN, CDR2 SVGIG (reference sequence). As DNA, the CDR3 is TGTGCCTGGACAGGGGCGAACACCGGGGAGCTGTTTTTT. This translates into CAWTGANTGELFF.

This clone came up a few times. The rearrangement joins TRBV30 to TRBJ2-7; D call uncertain. The germline V gene encodes CDR1 GTSNPN and CDR2 SVGIG (reference sequence). The CDR3 runs 12 residues. The ends were cut back, 2 bases at V and 2 bases at J, with 7 bases in the middle. This chain's CDR3 is CAWSPTPYEQYV. Here the CDR3 DNA reads TGTGCCTGGAGTCCAACCCCCTACGAGCAGTACGTC.

The chain has TRBV25-1 and TRBJ2-7; D not certain. V was trimmed by 4 bases and J by 4 bases, leaving 11 bases between them. The CDR3 sequence is 13 residues long. In germline, CDR1 is MGHDK, CDR2 SYGVNS. This CDR3 is CASSGGFGYEQYF. The DNA for the CDR3 is TGTGCCAGCAGTGGAGGCTTCGGTTACGAGCAGTACTTC.

This clone was picked up a small number of times. This same CDR3 is encoded by further DNA sequences in the sample. This rearrangement joins TRBV9 to TRBJ2-3; the D is unclear. Trimming pared 1 base from V and 1 base from J, leaving 4 bases between. CDR3 size: 13 residues. Per the germline V gene, CDR1 is SGDLS and CDR2 is YYNGEE. The CDR3 loop reads CASSVQGTDTQYF. CDR3 in DNA: TGTGCCAGCAGCGTACAGGGCACAGATACGCAGTATTTT.

The chain employs TRBV6-1 and TRBJ2-1; weak D call: TRBD2 (5 bases). Deletions cut 0 bases from V and 12 bases from J, with 9 bases between. Germline V gene sequence: CDR1 MNHNS, CDR2 SASEGT. The CDR3 extends over 12 amino acids. The CDR3 DNA follows: TGTGCCAGCAGTGAAGCTGGTGAGGGGCAGTTCTTC. This gives the protein CASSEAGEGQFF.

This clone was counted a few times. The chain couples TRBV2 to TRBJ1-1; no clear D. This CDR3 is 13 amino acids long. Trimming shortened V by 2 bases and J by 9 bases, and 13 bases separated the two germline ends. CDR1 and CDR2 (germline): SNHLY, FYNNEI. CDR3 residues: CASSELSTWQAFF. The DNA of the CDR3 is TGTGCCAGCAGTGAACTAAGTACATGGCAAGCTTTCTTT.

The chain has TRBV6-6 and TRBJ2-5, with D unresolved. Germline V gene data show CDR1 as MNHNY and CDR2 as SVGAGI (reference sequence). The length of the CDR3 is 13 residues. V shed 0 bases and J shed 4 bases, with 6 bases lying between them. The CDR3 sequence: CASSYSTRETQYF. The CDR3 DNA sequence: TGTGCCAGCAGTTACTCGACCCGAGAGACCCAGTACTTC.

This clone showed up just a few times. The chain couples TRBV18 to TRBJ2-7, with TRBD1 matching 7 bases. CDR1 is KGHSH and CDR2 is LQKENI in the germline V gene. The CDR3 is 15 amino acids. After removal of 6 bases from V and 4 bases from J, the junction contained 12 bases not matched to a gene. DNA of the CDR3: TGTGCCAGCTCGCCCAAAAGGGACAGCAATTACGAGCAGTACTTC. This sequence encodes CASSPKRDSNYEQYF.

This clone was picked up a small number of times. This rearrangement joins TRBV10-3 to TRBJ2-2; weak D call: TRBD1 (5 bases). CDR1 is ENHRY, CDR2 SYGVKD, per germline. The CDR3 extends over 15 amino acids. V lost 6 bases to trimming and J lost 1 base, with 12 bases between them. The CDR3 is CAIRDNLQNTGELFF. The CDR3 nucleotides are TGTGCCATCAGGGACAACCTTCAGAACACCGGGGAGCTGTTTTTT.

The sample holds a few counts of this clone. V and J are TRBV7-9 and TRBJ2-7; no definite D call. The ends were cut back, 5 bases at V and 3 bases at J, with 20 bases in the middle. The germline gives CDR1 SEHNR, CDR2 FQNEAQ (reference sequence). The CDR3 runs 16 residues. The CDR3 nucleotides are TGTGCCAGCAGCCTACCTGACACGGCCATCGGCTACGAGCAGTACTTC. Residues: CASSLPDTAIGYEQYF.

The gene calls are TRBV29-1 and TRBJ2-1; maybe TRBD1 (5 bases). Between the trimmed V and J ends, which lost 2 bases and 10 bases, there was a span of 9 bases. Germline V gene data show CDR1 as SQVTM and CDR2 as ANQGSEA. The CDR3 covers 11 residues. The CDR3: CSVEQGWEQFF. The CDR3 DNA sequence: TGCAGCGTTGAACAGGGATGGGAGCAGTTCTTC.